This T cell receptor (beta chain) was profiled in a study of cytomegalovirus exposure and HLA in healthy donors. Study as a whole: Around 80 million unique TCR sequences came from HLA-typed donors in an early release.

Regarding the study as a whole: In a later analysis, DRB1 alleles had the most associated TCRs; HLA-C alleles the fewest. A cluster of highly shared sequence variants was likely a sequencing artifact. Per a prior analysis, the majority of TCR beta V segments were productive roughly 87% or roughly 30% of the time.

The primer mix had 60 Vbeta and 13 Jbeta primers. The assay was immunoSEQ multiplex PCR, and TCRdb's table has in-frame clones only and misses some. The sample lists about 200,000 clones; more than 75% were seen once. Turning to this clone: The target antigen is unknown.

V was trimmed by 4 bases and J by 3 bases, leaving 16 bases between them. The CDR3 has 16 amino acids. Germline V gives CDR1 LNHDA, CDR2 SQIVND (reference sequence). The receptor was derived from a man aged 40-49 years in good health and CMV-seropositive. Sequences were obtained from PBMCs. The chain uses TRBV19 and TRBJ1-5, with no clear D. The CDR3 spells CASSNIGEAVNQPQHF. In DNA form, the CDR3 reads TGTGCCAGTAGTAATATTGGAGAGGCAGTCAATCAGCCCCAGCATTTT.